The T cell receptor beta chain described here comes from a study of cytomegalovirus exposure and HLA in healthy donors. Background on the study: Early release data held 85 million or so unique TCRs from HLA-typed donors. Findings and caveats of the study: The authors enumerated 150 to 200 TCR beta chains as linked to cytomegalovirus. In a later analysis, V- and J-gene trimming of beta chains associated with a DCLRE1C missense variant, replicated independently.

The PCR had 60 Vbeta and 13 Jbeta primers. The method was immunoSEQ multiplex PCR; TCRdb's version includes in-frame clones alone and lacks a portion of them. Among over 150,000 clones listed, roughly 76% were seen once. The CDR3 contains 12 residues. Germline assignment: CDR1 SGHAT and CDR2 FQNNGV. With 1 base removed from V and 11 bases from J, the gap between germline ends came to 11 bases. While unrecorded immune exposures were likely, the donors were nominally healthy when sampled. Of note for this clone: Its specificity is unknown.

The chain recombines TRBV11-2 with TRBJ2-5; D might be TRBD2 (5 bases). The sequencing input was PBMCs. This sequence was found in a man in his sixties in good health and CMV-seronegative. In nucleotides, the CDR3 is TGTGCCAGCAGCTTAGGTGAGGGCGGGCAGTACTTC. Translated: CASSLGEGGQYF.